A single sample gave rise to the 3 T cell receptor beta chains below, sequenced in a study of shared clonotypes between healthy human individuals. Some clones are missing from TCRdb's copy, which holds only in-frame ones; the method was immunoSEQ multiplex PCR. This sample yields about 2 million clones, of which approximately 94% are seen a single time; 0.9% to 1.3% belongs to the top ten. Naivety among CD8 cells was defined by CD45RO negativity and positive CCR7 selection, thereby excluding terminally differentiated effector memory CD45RA+ cells. Sequenced sample: naive CD8+ T cells sorted from blood. Receptors originate from a man aged 18 to 29 in good health.

This chain connects TRBV7-9 to TRBJ2-1; 8 bases are a match to TRBD2. V shed 0 bases and J 7 bases; nucleotides not matched to a gene: 14. The CDR3 has 18 amino acids. Per the germline V gene, CDR1 is SEHNR and CDR2 is FQNEAQ (reference sequence). The CDR3 DNA reads TGTGCCAGCAGCTTAGCATCTATCGGAGCGGGAGTGGGGAATGAGCAGTTCTTC. Protein product: CASSLASIGAGVGNEQFF. Variable domain in full (rest from reference TRBV7-9 and TRBJ2-1): DTGVSQNPRHKITKRGQNVTFRCDPISEHNRLYWYRQTLGQGPEFLTYFQNEAQLEKSRLLSDRFSAERPKGSFSTLEIQRTEQGDSAMYLCASSLASIGAGVGNEQFFGPGTRLTVL.

This clone was observed a single time. The chain carries TRBV6-5 and TRBJ2-7, with 7 bases matching TRBD2. This CDR3 region has 14 residues. Germline CDR1 and CDR2: MNHEY and SVGAGI. J lost 3 bases, V lost 2 bases, and 4 bases had no gene match. In DNA, the CDR3 is TGTGCCAGCAGTTACGCGGGGACTAACTACGAGCAGTACTTC. The encoded protein is CASSYAGTNYEQYF.

V gene TRBV7-2 combines with J gene TRBJ2-7; TRBD2 matches 8 bases. There are 19 residues in the CDR3. Germline V gene data show CDR1 as SGHTA and CDR2 as FQGNSA. V was pared by 5 bases and J by 2 bases, with 20 bases of the junction left unmatched. CDR3 sequence reads: CASSPRFLAGIGATYEQYF. The CDR3, as DNA: TGTGCCAGCAGCCCGCGATTCCTAGCGGGTATAGGAGCTACCTACGAGCAGTACTTC.